The sequence of this T cell receptor (beta chain) was determined in a study of tissue T cells after allogeneic stem cell transplantation. This sample's time point: mouse harvest day 7 after allogeneic transplant. Each mouse received 10^7 T-cell-depleted marrow cells plus 10^6 splenic CD5+ T cells by tail vein. The germline V and J ends were trimmed by 0 bases and 5 bases, with 12 bases remaining between them. The CDR3 extends over 15 amino acids. Germline CDR1 is SGHSN and CDR2 is HYEKVE. Study-wide findings and caveats: Tissue-detected TCR repertoire was only partly captured by blood and spleen T cells. Shared clones across patients were few; motif clustering revealed tissue-specific shared signatures. TCR repertoires tracked anatomic similarity, regardless of disease or transplant status.

As regards this clone: Antigen specificity is unknown. Germline and genes: mouse. The read gets to within 1 residue of the CDR3 end, and the germline J gene fills in the rest.

Profiled with immunoSEQ multiplex PCR; TCRdb holds only in-frame clones, not every one. Of roughly 4,000 clones listed, roughly 53% are singletons. The sequence came from a female BALB/c mouse given C57BL/6 T cells with graft-versus-host disease after an allogeneic hematopoietic cell transplant. Sequencing was performed on gut tissue. V gene TRBV12-1 combines with J gene TRBJ2-2; D may be TRBD1 or TRBD2 (5 bases each). The sequenced CDR3 bases are TGTGCCAGCTCTCTCGTGGGGCGCCGGACCGGGCAGCTCTAC. Its translation is CASSLVGRRTGQLY. The CDR3, in full, reads CASSLVGRRTGQLYF.